This T cell receptor beta chain is from a study of T cells and Merkel cell carcinoma outcomes. Clones were sequenced by immunoSEQ multiplex PCR, and TCRdb holds only the in-frame ones, with some missing. The sample records about 15,000 clones, 80% to 95% being singletons. Study results and caveats: Repertoire plus T-cell density reportedly predicted Merkel cell carcinoma outcomes.

Points on this clone: Its antigen is undetermined.

What was sequenced was tumor tissue from Merkel cell carcinoma. This receptor was identified in a human donor with Merkel cell carcinoma.

This chain's CDR3 is CASRPSGRDTQYF. The CDR3 coding sequence is TGTGCCAGTAGGCCTAGCGGGAGAGATACGCAGTATTTT. This chain uses TRBV19 with TRBJ2-3, with TRBD2 matching over 10 bases. The CDR3 is 13 amino acids. V lost 6 bases to trimming and J lost 5 bases; unmatched junction nucleotides: 2. CDR1 is LNHDA, CDR2 SQIVND, per germline (reference sequence).